This is a list of T cell receptor beta chains from one sample in a study of blood T cell repertoires in COVID-19. The table came from immunoSEQ multiplex PCR; TCRdb's copy has only in-frame clones and leaves some out. The repertoire holds roughly 16,000 clones, with around 90% as singletons. Sequenced sample: peripheral blood. These receptors all come from a woman over 75 with COVID-19, enrolled during active disease. CDR3s include the opening cysteine and the closing phenylalanine or tryptophan. The D gene is left open where the match is weak. Rows may omit the clone size; those that give it use once, few, many or a size class.

j_call cdr3_length v_call d_call clone_size cdr3_aa cdr3_nt
TRBJ2-3 15 TRBV7-9 . . CASSAGGIATDTQYF TGTGCCAGCAGCGCCGGAGGAATAGCGACAGATACGCAGTATTTT
TRBJ2-3 13 TRBV10-3 TRBD2 . CAIFGGEGDTQYF TGTGCCATCTTCGGGGGGGAGGGAGATACGCAGTATTTT
TRBJ2-7 14 TRBV7-7 TRBD1 once CASSLGGQNYEQYF TGTGCCAGCAGCTTAGGGGGACAGAACTACGAGCAGTACTTC
TRBJ1-2 16 TRBV19 TRBD1 . CASSISGRGRDYGYTF TGTGCCAGTAGTATATCGGGCAGGGGGCGCGACTATGGCTACACCTTC
TRBJ2-1 15 TRBV7-3 . . CASSLLPGSYNEQFF TGTGCCAGCAGCTTATTGCCGGGGTCCTACAATGAGCAGTTCTTC
TRBJ1-4 13 TRBV7-9 . . CASRQGIIEKLFF TGTGCCAGCAGACAGGGAATCATTGAAAAACTGTTTTTT
TRBJ2-3 12 TRBV3-1/TRBV3-2 . . CASSQRPGTQYF TGTGCCAGCAGCCAAAGACCGGGTACGCAGTATTTT
TRBJ1-1 14 TRBV7-9 . . CASSSFGRPSEAFF TGTGCCAGCAGCAGCTTCGGGAGGCCTTCCGAAGCTTTCTTT
TRBJ2-7 13 TRBV3-1/TRBV3-2 TRBD2 . CASGRTSGYEQYF TGTGCCAGCGGTAGGACTAGCGGGTACGAGCAGTACTTC
TRBJ2-5 13 TRBV24-1 TRBD1 . CAIGQGSQETQYF TGTGCCATCGGACAGGGGTCCCAAGAGACCCAGTACTTC
TRBJ2-3 14 TRBV27 . once CASRIDRSIGTQYF TGTGCCAGCAGGATAGACAGGAGCATCGGTACGCAGTATTTT
TRBJ1-4 15 TRBV7-2 TRBD1 . CASSSSDRAGEKLFF TGTGCCAGCAGCTCCTCGGACAGGGCTGGCGAAAAACTGTTTTTT
TRBJ2-7 17 TRBV15 TRBD1 . CATSRPGQGHKGLEQYF TGTGCCACCAGCAGACCCGGACAGGGACATAAAGGTCTTGAGCAGTACTTC
TRBJ1-1 17 TRBV9 . few CASSVVPTGGGGTEAFF TGTGCCAGCAGCGTAGTCCCCACAGGAGGGGGGGGCACTGAAGCTTTCTTT
TRBJ1-1 14 TRBV6-5 TRBD1 . CASQGGSLNTEAFF TGTGCCAGCCAGGGGGGATCACTGAACACTGAAGCTTTCTTT
TRBJ2-3 16 TRBV5-4 TRBD1 . CASSFPGQASTDTQYF TGTGCCAGCAGCTTCCCAGGACAGGCCAGCACAGATACGCAGTATTTT
TRBJ2-4 15 TRBV6-2/TRBV6-3 . . CASSYGTQAKNIQYF TGTGCCAGCAGTTACGGGACACAAGCCAAAAACATTCAGTACTTC
TRBJ2-7 16 TRBV4-3 TRBD1 . CASSQGARDRDYEQYF TGCGCCAGCAGCCAGGGGGCCCGGGACAGGGACTACGAGCAGTACTTC
TRBJ2-7 19 TRBV6-2/TRBV6-3 TRBD2 . CASSQARGGLAAYRYEQYF TGTGCCAGCAGTCAGGCGCGGGGGGGGCTAGCGGCTTACCGTTACGAGCAGTACTTC
TRBJ2-2 17 TRBV7-7 TRBD2 few CASSLGVTSGISGELFF TGTGCCAGCAGCTTAGGGGTGACTAGCGGGATCTCCGGGGAGCTGTTTTTT
TRBJ2-7 17 TRBV4-1 TRBD1 . CASSQGWDRAPFYEQYF TGCGCCAGCAGCCAAGGTTGGGACAGAGCGCCTTTCTACGAGCAGTACTTC
TRBJ2-7 15 TRBV5-6 TRBD1 . CASSRVGQGSHEQYF TGTGCCAGCAGTCGTGTAGGACAGGGCAGCCACGAGCAGTACTTC
TRBJ2-7 13 TRBV6-5 . few CASRKDSTYEQYF TGTGCCAGCAGAAAAGACAGCACCTACGAGCAGTACTTC
TRBJ2-7 13 TRBV5-5 . . CASSIHSSYEQYF TGTGCCAGCAGCATTCATAGCTCCTACGAGCAGTACTTC
TRBJ1-1 14 TRBV9 . . CASSPSPGDTEAFF TGTGCCAGCAGCCCGTCTCCCGGGGACACTGAAGCTTTCTTT
TRBJ2-1 15 TRBV19 . once CASSLGGSVYNEQFF TGTGCCAGTTCCCTAGGAGGGTCAGTCTACAATGAGCAGTTCTTC
TRBJ2-7 13 TRBV27 TRBD1 few CASSTGQGYEQYF TGTGCCAGCAGTACGGGACAGGGCTACGAGCAGTACTTC
TRBJ2-1 14 TRBV11-1 . . CASSARGNYNEQFF TGTGCCAGCAGCGCCCGGGGGAACTACAATGAGCAGTTCTTC
TRBJ2-1 15 TRBV27 . . CASSLRPSGDDEQFF TGTGCCAGCAGTTTACGCCCCTCGGGAGACGATGAGCAGTTCTTC
TRBJ2-7 15 TRBV10-3 TRBD2 . CAISLGLAEGYEQYF TGTGCCATCAGTTTAGGACTAGCGGAGGGTTACGAGCAGTACTTC
TRBJ2-7 18 TRBV4-3 . once CASSQDRGGCINSYEQYF TGCGCCAGCAGCCAAGATCGTGGCGGCTGTATTAACTCCTACGAGCAGTACTTC
TRBJ2-2 17 TRBV9 . . CASSALSYGPLTGELFF TGTGCCAGCAGCGCCCTGTCCTATGGGCCCCTCACCGGGGAGCTGTTTTTT
TRBJ2-7 15 TRBV6-1 . . CASSETPTGFYEQYF TGTGCCAGCAGTGAAACCCCGACAGGATTCTACGAGCAGTACTTC
TRBJ1-5 14 TRBV25-1 . . CASSEWGSSQPQHF TGTGCCAGCAGTGAATGGGGCAGTAGTCAGCCCCAGCATTTT
TRBJ1-1 13 TRBV27 TRBD1 . CASSSNRGTEAFF TGTGCCAGCAGTTCGAACAGGGGTACTGAAGCTTTCTTT
TRBJ2-1 16 TRBV7-2 TRBD2 once CASSLTRLAAYNEQFF TGTGCCAGCAGCTTAACCCGACTAGCGGCCTACAATGAGCAGTTCTTC
TRBJ2-7 13 TRBV12-3/TRBV12-4 . . CASRWTSIGEQYF TGTGCCAGCAGATGGACTTCCATAGGGGAGCAGTACTTC
TRBJ1-1 14 TRBV5-1 . . CASSLGGLNTEAFF TGCGCCAGCAGCTTGGGAGGGCTGAACACTGAAGCTTTCTTT
TRBJ1-5 15 TRBV15 . . CATSRGAGANQPQHF TGTGCCACCAGCAGAGGGGCGGGGGCCAATCAGCCCCAGCATTTT
TRBJ2-7 13 TRBV29-1 . . CSVASGSPYEQYF TGCAGCGTTGCCTCCGGGTCCCCCTACGAGCAGTACTTC
TRBJ2-3 13 TRBV9 TRBD2 . CASGLAGWGTQYF TGTGCCAGCGGCCTAGCGGGATGGGGTACGCAGTATTTT
TRBJ1-2 16 TRBV4-2 . few CASSQDFSGSNYGYTF TGTGCCAGCAGCCAAGATTTTAGCGGCAGTAACTATGGCTACACCTTC
TRBJ2-7 13 TRBV5-6 TRBD1 . CASSRDRSYEQYF TGTGCCAGCAGCCGGGACAGGTCCTACGAGCAGTACTTC
TRBJ2-4 17 TRBV4-3 . once CASSQDSLSGAKNIQYF TGCGCCAGCAGCCAAGATAGTCTTTCGGGAGCCAAAAACATTCAGTACTTC
TRBJ2-2 17 TRBV27 TRBD1 . CASSLQGDRGLAGELFF TGTGCCAGCAGTTTACAAGGGGACAGGGGCTTGGCCGGGGAGCTGTTTTTT
TRBJ2-3 13 TRBV7-3 . . CASSLGGTDTQYF TGTGCCAGCAGCTTAGGGGGGACAGATACGCAGTATTTT
TRBJ1-2 14 TRBV7-9 TRBD1 few CASSYRDRVVGYTF TGTGCCAGCAGCTACCGGGACAGGGTAGTCGGCTACACCTTC
TRBJ1-5 15 TRBV7-2 TRBD1 . CASSLSRQGGQPQHF TGTGCCAGCAGTTTATCGAGACAGGGGGGTCAGCCCCAGCATTTT
TRBJ2-7 18 TRBV25-1 . . CASSEFGLGQGRSYEQYF TGTGCCAGCAGTGAATTCGGCTTAGGTCAGGGGCGCTCCTACGAGCAGTACTTC
TRBJ1-2 13 TRBV27 TRBD1 . CASSFQGAQGYTF TGTGCCAGCAGTTTCCAGGGGGCGCAAGGCTACACCTTC
TRBJ1-1 14 TRBV18 . . CASRLGGPNTEAFF TGTGCCAGCCGACTGGGGGGGCCGAACACTGAAGCTTTCTTT
TRBJ2-1 15 TRBV7-2 TRBD2 few CASSLYSSGSLQQFF TGTGCCAGCAGCTTATACTCTAGCGGGAGTTTACAGCAGTTCTTC
TRBJ2-3 14 TRBV27 . . CASSRRVVTDTQYF TGTGCCAGCAGTCGCCGGGTCGTTACAGATACGCAGTATTTT
TRBJ2-7 13 TRBV5-8 . . CASSLGRDTEQYF TGTGCCAGCAGCTTGGGCCGGGACACTGAGCAGTACTTC
TRBJ2-3 15 TRBV9 TRBD2 . CASSVGTSGTDTQYF TGTGCCAGCAGCGTCGGGACTAGCGGCACAGATACGCAGTATTTT
TRBJ2-7 13 TRBV19 TRBD2 . CASSIGRGGEQYF TGTGCCAGTAGTATCGGACGCGGGGGGGAGCAGTACTTC
TRBJ2-1 13 TRBV3-1/TRBV3-2 . . CASSQVFRNEQFF TGTGCCAGCAGCCAAGTCTTCCGCAATGAGCAGTTCTTC
TRBJ2-7 14 TRBV3-1/TRBV3-2 . few CASSQDWRGRKQYF TGTGCCAGCAGCCAAGATTGGCGGGGGCGGAAGCAGTACTTC
TRBJ1-4 15 TRBV10-3 TRBD1 once CAISPGQSTNEKLFF TGTGCCATCAGCCCGGGACAGTCAACTAATGAAAAACTGTTTTTT
TRBJ2-1 15 TRBV4-3 . . CASSQLSPPYNEQFF TGCGCCAGCAGCCAGCTATCTCCCCCCTACAATGAGCAGTTCTTC